A selection of T cell receptor beta chains follows, all from one sample in a study of Graves' ophthalmopathy and Graves' hyperthyroidism. TCRdb analysed the multiplex PCR reads with MiXCR anew, one entry per CDR3 protein. The table records roughly 170,000 distinct CDR3 sequences, approximately 40% of them present only once. The material sequenced was peripheral blood. Every receptor here comes from a man aged 30 to 45 with Graves' ophthalmopathy. The CDR3 runs from the conserved cysteine through the conserved F or W. A D gene is named only where the DNA matches it firmly. Size values are once, few and many counts, or a class for expanded clones, and some rows have none.

v_gene,d_gene,j_gene,abundance,len,CDR3nt,CDR3aa
TRBV6-5,TRBD1,TRBJ1-1,-,15,TGTGCCAGCAGTTACGAAGACAGGGTGTGGACTGAAGCTTTCTTT,CASSYEDRVWTEAFF
TRBV6-2/TRBV6-3,-,TRBJ2-7,-,14,TGTGCCAGCAGTTTAGCGCTCGGGGTGAGGGAGCAGTACTTC,CASSLALGVREQYF
TRBV7-2,-,TRBJ2-5,-,16,TGTGCCAGCAGCTTGGGTGGATATGGGGGCCAAGAGACCCAGTACTTC,CASSLGGYGGQETQYF
TRBV6-5,TRBD1,TRBJ2-7,-,15,TGTGCCAGCAGTTTAACGGGTCAGGGGGCAAACGAGCAGTACTTC,CASSLTGQGANEQYF
TRBV29-1,TRBD1,TRBJ1-1,-,12,TGCAGCGCCAGACAGGGGAACACTGAAGCTTTCTTT,CSARQGNTEAFF
TRBV6-1,-,TRBJ2-4,many,16,TGTGCCAGCAGTGAAACGGACGGCTGGATTGGGTACATTCAGTACTTC,CASSETDGWIGYIQYF
TRBV10-3,-,TRBJ1-5,-,14,TGTGCCATCAGTGGGGGGGAGAGCAATCAGCCCCAGCATTTT,CAISGGESNQPQHF
TRBV6-5,TRBD2,TRBJ2-5,-,17,TGTGCCAGCAGTTACTCGCAGACTAGCGGGAGGGGGAAGACCCAGTACTTC,CASSYSQTSGRGKTQYF
TRBV9,TRBD1,TRBJ1-1,many,15,TGTGCCAGCAGCCCAGGGGGGAATATGAACACTGAAGCTTTCTTT,CASSPGGNMNTEAFF
TRBV6-2/TRBV6-3,-,TRBJ2-7,-,13,TGTGCCAGCGGCAGGGAGTTGATTAACGAGCAGTACTTC,CASGRELINEQYF
TRBV20-1,-,TRBJ1-5,-,15,TGCAGTGCTAGAGACGGTCCATATAGCAATCAGCCCCAGCATTTT,CSARDGPYSNQPQHF
TRBV5-6,TRBD2,TRBJ2-2,many,16,TGTGCCAGCAGTGGGACTAGCGGGAGCGGCCAGAACCGGCTGTTTTTT,CASSGTSGSGQNRLFF
TRBV27,TRBD1,TRBJ1-5,many,16,TGTGCCAGCAGGCCGGGGACAGGCAATAGCAATCAGCCCCAGCATTTT,CASRPGTGNSNQPQHF
TRBV6-2/TRBV6-3,-,TRBJ1-6,-,12,TGTGCCAGCAAAACAGGAGATTCACCCCTCCACTTT,CASKTGDSPLHF